This TCR beta chain stems from a study of Graves' ophthalmopathy and Graves' hyperthyroidism. Transcripts of RNA were the source for amplifying TCR beta CDR3 regions. Second-round multiplex PCR came after first-round RT-PCR with HTBI primers. TCRdb analysed the multiplex PCR reads with MiXCR anew, one entry per CDR3 protein. The sample carries more than 45,000 distinct CDR3 sequences, 50% to 65% recorded once. With a duration under 3 months, ophthalmopathy in the donors showed moderate-to-severe activity, CAS ≥3 and NOSPECS ≥4. The PBMCs had their origin in approximately 10 ml of fresh peripheral blood. The sequenced sample was peripheral blood. The TCR comes from an adult man with Graves' ophthalmopathy.

CDR3 sequence: CASGGSTDTQYF. CDR3 DNA: TGTGCCAGCGGGGGAAGCACAGATACGCAGTATTTT. The rearrangement joins TRBV2 to TRBJ2-3; possibly TRBD1 or TRBD2 for D (5 bases each). Germline V lookup: CDR1 SNHLY, CDR2 FYNNEI. V was shortened by 8 bases and J by 0 bases, with 6 bases between the two germline ends. This CDR3 contains 12 residues.